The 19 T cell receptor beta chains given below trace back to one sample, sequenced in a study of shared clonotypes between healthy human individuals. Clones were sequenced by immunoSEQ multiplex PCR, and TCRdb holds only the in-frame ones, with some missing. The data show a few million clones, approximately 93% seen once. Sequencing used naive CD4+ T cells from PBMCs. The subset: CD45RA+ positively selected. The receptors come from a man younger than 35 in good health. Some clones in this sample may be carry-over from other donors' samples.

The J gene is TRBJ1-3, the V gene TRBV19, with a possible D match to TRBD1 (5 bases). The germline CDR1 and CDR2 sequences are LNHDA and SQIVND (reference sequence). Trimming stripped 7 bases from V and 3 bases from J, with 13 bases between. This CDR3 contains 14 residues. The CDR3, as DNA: TGTGCCAGTACCCCGAGGGGAATTGGAAACACCATATATTTT. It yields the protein CASTPRGIGNTIYF.

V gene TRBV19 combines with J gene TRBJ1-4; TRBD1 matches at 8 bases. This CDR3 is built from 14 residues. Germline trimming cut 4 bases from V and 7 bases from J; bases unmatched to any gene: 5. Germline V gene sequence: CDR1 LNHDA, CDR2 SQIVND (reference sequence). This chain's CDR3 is CASSTQGAPEKLFF. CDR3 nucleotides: TGTGCCAGTAGTACCCAGGGGGCGCCTGAAAAACTGTTTTTT.

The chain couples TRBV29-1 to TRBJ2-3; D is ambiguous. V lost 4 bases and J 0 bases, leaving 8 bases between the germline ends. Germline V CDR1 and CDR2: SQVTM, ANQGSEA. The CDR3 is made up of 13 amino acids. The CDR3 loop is CSVAPTSTDTQYF. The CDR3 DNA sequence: TGCAGCGTTGCCCCGACTAGCACAGATACGCAGTATTTT.

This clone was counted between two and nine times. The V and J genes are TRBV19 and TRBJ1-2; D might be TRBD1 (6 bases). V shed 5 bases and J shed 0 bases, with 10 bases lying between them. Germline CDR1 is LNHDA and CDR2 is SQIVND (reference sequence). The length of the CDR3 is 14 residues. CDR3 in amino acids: CASSVQGANYGYTF. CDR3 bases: TGTGCCAGTAGTGTACAGGGAGCTAACTATGGCTACACCTTC.

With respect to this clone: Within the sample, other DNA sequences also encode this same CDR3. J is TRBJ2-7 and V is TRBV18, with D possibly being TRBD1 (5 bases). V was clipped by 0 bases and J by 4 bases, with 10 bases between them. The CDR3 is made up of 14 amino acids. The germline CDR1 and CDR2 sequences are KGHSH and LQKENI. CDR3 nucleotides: TGTGCCAGCTCACCACCGGGGCGGCCGTACGAGCAGTACTTC. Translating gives CASSPPGRPYEQYF.

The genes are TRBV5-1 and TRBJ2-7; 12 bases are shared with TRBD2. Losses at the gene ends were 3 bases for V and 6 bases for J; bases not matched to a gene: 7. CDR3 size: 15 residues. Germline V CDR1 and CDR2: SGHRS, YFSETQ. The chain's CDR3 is CASSSLAGGPPEQYF. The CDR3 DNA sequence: TGCGCCAGCAGCTCTCTAGCGGGAGGGCCTCCCGAGCAGTACTTC.

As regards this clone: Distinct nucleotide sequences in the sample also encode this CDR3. This chain's CDR3 is CASSLGGYEQYF. CDR3 sequence (DNA): TGTGCCAGCAGCTTGGGGGGTTACGAGCAGTACTTC. The V gene is TRBV5-5, the J gene TRBJ2-7; the D is unclear. The CDR3 runs to 12 residues. Germline V gene lookup returns CDR1 SGHKS and CDR2 YYEKEE (reference sequence). Trimming took off 0 bases at V and 4 bases at J, with 5 bases between the two ends. The full variable domain, completed using reference TRBV5-5 and TRBJ2-7, is DAGVTQSPTHLIKTRGQQVTLRCSPISGHKSVSWYQQVLGQGPQFIFQYYEKEERGRGNFPDRFSARQFPNYSSELNVNALLLGDSALYLCASSLGGYEQYFGPGTRLTVT.

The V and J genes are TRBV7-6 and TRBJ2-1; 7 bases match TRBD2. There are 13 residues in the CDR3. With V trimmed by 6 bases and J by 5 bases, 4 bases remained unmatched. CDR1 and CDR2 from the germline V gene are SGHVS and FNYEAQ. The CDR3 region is CASRQGLDNEQFF. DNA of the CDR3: TGTGCCAGCAGACAAGGACTAGACAATGAGCAGTTCTTC.

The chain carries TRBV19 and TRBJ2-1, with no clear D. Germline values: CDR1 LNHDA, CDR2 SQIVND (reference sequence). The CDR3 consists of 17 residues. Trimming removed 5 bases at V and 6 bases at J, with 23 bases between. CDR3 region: CASSSWSGRSIINEQFF. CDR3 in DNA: TGTGCCAGTAGTTCCTGGAGTGGACGGTCAATAATCAATGAGCAGTTCTTC.

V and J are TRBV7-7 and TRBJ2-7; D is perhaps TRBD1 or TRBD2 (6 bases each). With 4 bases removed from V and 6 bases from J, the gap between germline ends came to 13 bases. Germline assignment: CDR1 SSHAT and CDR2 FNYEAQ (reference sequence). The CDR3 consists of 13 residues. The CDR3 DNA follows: TGTGCCAGCAGCTCACCGGGGGCGGTCGAGCAGTACTTC. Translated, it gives CASSSPGAVEQYF. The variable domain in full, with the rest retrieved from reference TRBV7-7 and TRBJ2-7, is GAGVSQSPRYKVTKRGQDVTLRCDPISSHATLYWYQQALGQGPEFLTYFNYEAQPDKSGLPSDRFSAERPEGSISTLTIQRTEQRDSAMYRCASSSPGAVEQYFGPGTRLTVT.

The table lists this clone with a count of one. The CDR3 DNA follows: TGTGCCAGCAGCCGGGACGCTAACAATGAGCAGTTCTTC. It specifies CASSRDANNEQFF. V usage is TRBV9 and J usage is TRBJ2-1, with D perhaps given as TRBD1 or TRBD2 (5 bases each). Trimming removed 4 bases from V and 5 bases from J, with 10 bases in between. The CDR3 contains 13 residues. Per the germline V gene, CDR1 is SGDLS and CDR2 is YYNGEE.

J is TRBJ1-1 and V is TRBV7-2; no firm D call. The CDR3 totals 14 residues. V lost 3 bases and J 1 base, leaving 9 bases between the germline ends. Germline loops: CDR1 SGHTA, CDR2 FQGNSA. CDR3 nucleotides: TGTGCCAGCAGCTTCAGTACCACGAACACTGAAGCTTTCTTT. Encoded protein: CASSFSTTNTEAFF.

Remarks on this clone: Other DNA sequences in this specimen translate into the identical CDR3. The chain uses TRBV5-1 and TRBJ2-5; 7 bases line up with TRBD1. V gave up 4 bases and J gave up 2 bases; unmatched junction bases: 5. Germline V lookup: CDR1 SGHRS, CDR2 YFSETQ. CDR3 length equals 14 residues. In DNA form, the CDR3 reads TGCGCCAGCAGCCTACGGACAGGACAAGAGACCCAGTACTTC. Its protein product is CASSLRTGQETQYF.

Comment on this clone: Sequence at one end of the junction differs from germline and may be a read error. CDR3 sequence reads: CASSSSGNAGELFF. CDR3 nucleotide sequence: TGCGCCAGCAGCTCAAGCGGGAACGCCGGGGAGCTGTTTTTT. The V and J genes are TRBV5-1 and TRBJ2-2; 7 positions match TRBD2. This CDR3 contains 14 residues. The germline CDR1 and CDR2 sequences are SGHRS and YFSETQ.

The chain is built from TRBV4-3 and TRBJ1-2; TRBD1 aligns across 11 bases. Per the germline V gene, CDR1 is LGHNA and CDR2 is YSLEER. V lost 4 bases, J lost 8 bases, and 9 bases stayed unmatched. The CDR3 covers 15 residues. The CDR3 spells CASSLAGQGARGYTF. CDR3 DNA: TGCGCCAGCAGCCTAGCAGGACAGGGGGCAAGAGGCTACACCTTC.

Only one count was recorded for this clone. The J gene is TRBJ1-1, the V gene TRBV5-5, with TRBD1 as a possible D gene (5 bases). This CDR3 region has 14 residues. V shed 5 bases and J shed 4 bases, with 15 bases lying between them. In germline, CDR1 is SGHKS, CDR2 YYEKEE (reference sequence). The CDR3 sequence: CASSYRIGGTEAFF. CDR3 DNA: TGTGCCAGCAGTTACCGGATTGGGGGCACTGAAGCTTTCTTT.

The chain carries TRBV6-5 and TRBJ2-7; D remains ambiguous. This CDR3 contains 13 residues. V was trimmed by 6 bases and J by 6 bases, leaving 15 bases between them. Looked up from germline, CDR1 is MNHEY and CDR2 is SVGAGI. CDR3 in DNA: TGTGCCAGCAGAACGCAAATAAGAGCCGAGCAGTACTTC. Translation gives CASRTQIRAEQYF.

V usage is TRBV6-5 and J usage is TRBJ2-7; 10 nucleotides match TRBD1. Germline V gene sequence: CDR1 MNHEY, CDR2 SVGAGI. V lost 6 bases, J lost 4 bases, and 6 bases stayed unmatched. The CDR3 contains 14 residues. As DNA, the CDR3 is TGTGCCAGCAGGGCTAGGACAGGGGGATACGAGCAGTACTTC. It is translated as CASRARTGGYEQYF.

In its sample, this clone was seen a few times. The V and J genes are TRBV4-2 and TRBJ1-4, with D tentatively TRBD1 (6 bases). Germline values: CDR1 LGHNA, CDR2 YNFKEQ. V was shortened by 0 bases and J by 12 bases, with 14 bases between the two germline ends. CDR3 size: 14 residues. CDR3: CASSQDLITGQLFF. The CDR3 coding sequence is TGTGCCAGCAGCCAAGATCTTATAACAGGGCAACTGTTTTTT.